Described below is a single T cell receptor (beta chain) sequence and its context. Its antigen is undetermined. Whether given at about 4 or about 12 weeks, second doses were pooled. TCRdb's copy holds only in-frame clones and misses some; the assay was immunoSEQ multiplex PCR. The sample has tens of thousands of clones, roughly nine tenths seen once; the top ten hold about 9.3%. This entry is derived from a study of T cell responses to AZD1222 COVID-19 vaccine. General study points: Spike as a whole was targeted by vaccine-associated CD4 TCRs, dominant at 160-218 and 743-854. Among AZD1222 vaccinees, only 5 to 7 were seropositive at baseline.

The CDR3 covers 12 residues. CDR1 MNHEY and CDR2 SMNVEV come from the germline V gene (reference sequence). Trimming took 6 bases from V and 8 from J, leaving 14 bases between them. This chain joins TRBV27 and TRBJ2-7; D possibly uses TRBD1 or TRBD2 (5 bases each). Sample: peripheral blood, taken 28 days after the second AZD1222 dose. The clonotype originates from an adult who received the AZD1222 COVID-19 vaccine. This CDR3 reads CASRGTYSKQYV. In nucleotides, the CDR3 is TGTGCCAGCAGGGGGACCTACAGCAAGCAGTACGTC.